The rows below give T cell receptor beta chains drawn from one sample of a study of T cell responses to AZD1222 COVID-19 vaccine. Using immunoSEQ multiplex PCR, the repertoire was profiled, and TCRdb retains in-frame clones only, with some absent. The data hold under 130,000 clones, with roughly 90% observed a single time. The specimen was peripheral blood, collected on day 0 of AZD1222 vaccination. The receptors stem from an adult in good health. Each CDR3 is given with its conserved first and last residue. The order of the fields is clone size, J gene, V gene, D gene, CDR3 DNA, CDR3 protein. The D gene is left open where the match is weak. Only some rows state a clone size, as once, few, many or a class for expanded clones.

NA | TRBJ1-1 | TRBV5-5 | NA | TGTGCCAGCAGCTTGTTTCAGAACACTGAAGCTTTCTTT | CASSLFQNTEAFF
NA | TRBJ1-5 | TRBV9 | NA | TGTGCCAGCAGCGTAGGAGTGGATCAGCCCCAGCATTTT | CASSVGVDQPQHF
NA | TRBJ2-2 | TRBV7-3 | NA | TGTGCCAGCAGCTTAGATCCTCGAGGCACCGGGGAGCTGTTTTTT | CASSLDPRGTGELFF
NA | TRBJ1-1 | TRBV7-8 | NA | TGTGCCAGCAGCTTAGCAGGGGCGGGGGACACTGAAGCTTTCTTT | CASSLAGAGDTEAFF
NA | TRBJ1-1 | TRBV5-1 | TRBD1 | TGCGCCAGCAGCCTGGGGACAGAGAACACTGAAGCTTTCTTT | CASSLGTENTEAFF
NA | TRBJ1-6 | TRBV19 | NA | TGTGCCAGTAGGAAGTCTCATAATTCACCCCTCCACTTT | CASRKSHNSPLHF
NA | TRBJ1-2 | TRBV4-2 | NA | TGTGCCAGCAGCCAAGATAGGGGCTACACCTTC | CASSQDRGYTF
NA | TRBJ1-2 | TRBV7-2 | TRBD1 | TGTGCCAGCAGCCCCAGACAGGGTGTCCATGGCTACACCTTC | CASSPRQGVHGYTF
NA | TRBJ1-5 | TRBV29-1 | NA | TGCAGCGTTGCCCCGGGCCCAAATCAGCCCCAGCATTTT | CSVAPGPNQPQHF
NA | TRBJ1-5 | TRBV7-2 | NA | TGTGCCAGCAGCTCAGGACAAAACAATCAGCCCCAGCATTTT | CASSSGQNNQPQHF
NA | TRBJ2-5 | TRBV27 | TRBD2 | TGTGCCAGCAGTGGGGGGGGAGCGAATGAAGAGACCCAGTACTTC | CASSGGGANEETQYF
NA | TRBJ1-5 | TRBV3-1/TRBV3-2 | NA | TGTGCCAGCAGCCATGTTCGGTGGCAACAGCCATGTGACCAGCCCCAGCATTTT | CASSHVRWQQPCDQPQHF
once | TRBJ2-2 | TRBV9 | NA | TGTGCCAGCAGCGTAGACAGGGTCGGGATCGGGGAGCTGTTTTTT | CASSVDRVGIGELFF
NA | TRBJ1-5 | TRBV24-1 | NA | TGTGCCACCAGTGATTTGAACGGGTTCGGCCAGGATCAGCCCCAGCATTTT | CATSDLNGFGQDQPQHF
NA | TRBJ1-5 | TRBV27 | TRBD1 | TGTGCCAGCAGCCCGGGACAGGTTCAGCCCCAGCATTTT | CASSPGQVQPQHF
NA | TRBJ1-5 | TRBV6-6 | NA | TGTGCCAGCAGTTACTCGCCCGATCAGCCCCAGCATTTT | CASSYSPDQPQHF
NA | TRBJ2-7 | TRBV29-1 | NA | TGCAGCGTGAGAGGGGCTGGGTACGAGCAGTACTTC | CSVRGAGYEQYF
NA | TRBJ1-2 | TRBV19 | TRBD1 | TGTGCCAGTAGTATAGCCGACAGGGTCGGCTACACCTTC | CASSIADRVGYTF
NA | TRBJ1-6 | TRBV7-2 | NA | TGTGCCAGCAGCCTGGGCGATATTGGGACCTATAATTCACCCCTCCACTTT | CASSLGDIGTYNSPLHF
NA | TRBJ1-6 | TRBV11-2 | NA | TGTGCCAGCAGCCCAACTGCTGGGATCAATTCACCCCTCCACTTT | CASSPTAGINSPLHF
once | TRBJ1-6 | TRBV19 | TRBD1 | TGTGCCAGTAGTATGGACTCATGGGGACAGGGGCATTCACCCCTCCACTTT | CASSMDSWGQGHSPLHF
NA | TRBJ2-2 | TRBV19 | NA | TGTGCCAGTAGTATGCTTAGCGGAGCGAACACCGGGGAGCTGTTTTTT | CASSMLSGANTGELFF
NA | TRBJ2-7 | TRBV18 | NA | TGTGCCAGCTCACCACGTACAGTCTACGAGCAGTACTTC | CASSPRTVYEQYF
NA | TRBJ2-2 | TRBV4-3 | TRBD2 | TGCGCCAGCAGCCAAGATCCCCGGGGGGAGACCGGGGAGCTGTTTTTT | CASSQDPRGETGELFF
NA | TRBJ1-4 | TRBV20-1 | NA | TGCAGTCCCCTTAATGAAAAACTGTTTTTT | CSPLNEKLFF
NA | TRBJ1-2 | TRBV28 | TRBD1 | TGTGCCAGCAGTTCATACAGGGGGTCCTATGGCTACACCTTC | CASSSYRGSYGYTF
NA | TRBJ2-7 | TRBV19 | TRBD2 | TGTGCCAGTAGTATTGGGGGGGTTTCCTACGAGCAGTACTTC | CASSIGGVSYEQYF
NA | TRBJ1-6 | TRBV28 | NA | TGTGCCAGCAGCGCCCCGGATTCACCCCTCCACTTT | CASSAPDSPLHF
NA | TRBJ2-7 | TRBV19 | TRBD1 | TGTGCCAGTAGTCAGGGGGCGCTTACCTACGAGCAGTACTTC | CASSQGALTYEQYF
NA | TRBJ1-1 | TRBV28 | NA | TGTGCCAGCACTTTGGGGGGGCGGAACACTGAAGCTTTCTTT | CASTLGGRNTEAFF
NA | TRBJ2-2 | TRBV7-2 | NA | TGTGCCAGCAGCGCCTTTCCGGGGACCGGGGAGCTGTTTTTT | CASSAFPGTGELFF
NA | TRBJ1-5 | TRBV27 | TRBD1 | TGTGCCAGCAGTACAGGGGATCATAGCAATCAGCCCCAGCATTTT | CASSTGDHSNQPQHF
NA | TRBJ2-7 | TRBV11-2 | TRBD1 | TGTGCCAGCAGCTCCGTACAGGGGCGCTACGAGCAGTACTTC | CASSSVQGRYEQYF
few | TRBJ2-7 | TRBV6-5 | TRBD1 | TGTGCCAGCTCGGACAGGGGATACTACGAGCAGTACTTC | CASSDRGYYEQYF
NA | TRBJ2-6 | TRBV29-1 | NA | TGCAGCGTTGAAGAGGGAGGATCTGGGGCCAACGTCCTGACTTTC | CSVEEGGSGANVLTF
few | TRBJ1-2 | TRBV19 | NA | TGTGCCAGTTATTCCGGGGAGGCCGGGAGCTATGGCTACACCTTC | CASYSGEAGSYGYTF
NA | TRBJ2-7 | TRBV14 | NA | TGTGCCAGCAGCTCAATACTAGTTCGGTCGACCTACGAGCAGTACTTC | CASSSILVRSTYEQYF
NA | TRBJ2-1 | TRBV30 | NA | TGTGCCTGGAGTGCGCCCGGGACCCTGGGGCTCAGTGAGCAGTTCTTC | CAWSAPGTLGLSEQFF
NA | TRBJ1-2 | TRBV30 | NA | TGTGCCTGGAGTGTACAGAGCGGAGGCTACACCTTC | CAWSVQSGGYTF